These 25 T cell receptor beta chains originate from one sample sequenced in a study of T cells in Graves' hyperthyroidism and ophthalmopathy. From RNA transcripts, TCR beta CDR3 regions were amplified. The HTBI primer set drove a first-round RT-PCR of the TCR CDR3. TCRdb itself ran the multiplex PCR reads through MiXCR, one entry per CDR3 protein. The data contain more than 500,000 distinct CDR3 sequences, approximately 48% of them singletons. What was sequenced was peripheral blood or thyroid tissue (not recorded which). The receptors come from an adult woman with Graves' disease, either hyperthyroidism or ophthalmopathy (not recorded which).

The chain links TRBV19 to TRBJ1-5, with D perhaps TRBD1 (6 bases). The CDR3 spans 15 residues. The germline gives CDR1 LNHDA, CDR2 SQIVND (reference sequence). The V and J ends lost 6 bases and 2 bases respectively, with 14 bases between them. The CDR3 nucleotides are TGTGCCAGTAGCCTCTTACAGGGAGGCAATCAGCCCCAGCATTTT. It specifies CASSLLQGGNQPQHF.

The rearrangement links TRBV7-3 to TRBJ2-7, with D maybe TRBD1 (6 bases). Trimming pared 5 bases from V and 6 bases from J, leaving 20 bases between. This CDR3 is built from 15 residues. The germline V gene encodes CDR1 SGHTA and CDR2 FQGTGA. The CDR3 coding sequence is TGTGCCAGCAGCAATCCCTCCAGGGGTCGTGGCGAGCAGTACTTC. Translated: CASSNPSRGRGEQYF.

The chain recombines TRBV29-1 with TRBJ2-7, with a tentative D call TRBD2 (7 bases). The germline gives CDR1 SQVTM, CDR2 ANQGSEA. The CDR3 loop spans 18 amino acids. Trimming left V 4 bases short and J 4 bases short, with 29 bases between. CDR3 nucleotide sequence: TGCAGCGTTGTTACCCCAGATCGGGGAGGGGGAACAGTGTACGAGCAGTACTTC. Translation: CSVVTPDRGGGTVYEQYF.

This clonotype was counted a few times. The chain carries TRBV24-1 and TRBJ2-5; no definite D call. Germline V CDR1 and CDR2: KGHDR, SFDVKD. The CDR3 length is 14 residues. Trimming cost V 9 bases and J 1 base, with 14 bases left between them. The CDR3 reads CATSHNTFQETQYF. The CDR3 nucleotides are TGTGCCACCTCACACAACACCTTCCAAGAGACCCAGTACTTC.

Only a few counts were recorded for this clonotype. A read error may account for a junction end that differs from germline. The chain is built from TRBV2 and TRBJ2-5; the D is unclear. The CDR3 is 13 amino acids. The V gene's germline CDR1 is SNHLY and CDR2 FYNNEI. Here the CDR3 reads CASSEWAEETQYF. The CDR3 DNA is TGTGCCAGTAGTGAATGGGCAGAAGAGACCCAGTACTTC. Full variable domain (rest looked up from reference TRBV2 and TRBJ2-5): EPEVTQTPSHQVTQMGQEVILRCVPISNHLYFYWYRQILGQKVEFLVSFYNNEISEKSEIFDDQFSVERPDGSNFTLKIRSTKLEDSAMYFCASSEWAEETQYFGPGTRLLVL.

At least ten counts were recorded for this clonotype. This chain connects TRBV29-1 to TRBJ1-1; the match to TRBD1 covers 8 bases. Trimming took 7 bases from V and 1 from J; bases not matched to a gene: 5. Germline CDR1 is SQVTM and CDR2 is ANQGSEA. This CDR3 spans 13 amino acids. CDR3 DNA: TGCAGCGGTTCCAGGGGGCGGAACACTGAAGCTTTCTTT. It specifies CSGSRGRNTEAFF.

This clonotype showed up just a few times. This chain uses TRBV10-3 with TRBJ1-5; TRBD1 matches at 9 bases. The germline CDR1 and CDR2 sequences are ENHRY and SYGVKD. This CDR3 has 13 amino acids. V shed 8 bases and J 6 bases; nucleotides not matched to a gene: 5. CDR3 sequence: CAIGGQGRQPQHF. In nucleotides, the CDR3 is TGTGCCATCGGGGGACAGGGCCGTCAGCCCCAGCATTTT.

This clonotype was recorded many times. The V and J genes are TRBV6-5 and TRBJ1-2, with D perhaps TRBD1 (5 bases). Germline lookup yields CDR1 MNHEY and CDR2 SVGAGI. This CDR3 spans 19 amino acids. Trimming stripped 4 bases from V and 5 bases from J, with 29 bases between. The CDR3 region is CASSSHGGSGRGLKYGYTF. In DNA, the CDR3 is TGTGCCAGCAGTTCCCACGGGGGGAGTGGGCGCGGGCTTAAGTATGGCTACACCTTC.

The rearrangement links TRBV20-1 to TRBJ2-5; 8 bases align to TRBD2. The CDR3 runs to 15 residues. Per germline, CDR1 DFQATT and CDR2 SNEGSKA (reference sequence). Here the CDR3 reads CSIRRRGAGRETQYF. The CDR3 nucleotides are TGCAGCATCCGGCGGCGGGGGGCAGGGAGAGAGACCCAGTACTTC.

This clonotype was seen only a few times. V usage is TRBV18 and J usage is TRBJ1-1; D possibly corresponds to TRBD1 (5 bases). The CDR3 has 12 residues. Deletions cut 4 bases from V and 7 bases from J, with 10 bases between. Germline V gene sequence: CDR1 KGHSH, CDR2 LQKENI. The CDR3 sequence is CASSRGRDEAFF. CDR3 coding DNA: TGTGCCAGCTCACGGGGCAGAGATGAAGCTTTCTTT.

The V and J genes are TRBV29-1 and TRBJ2-7, with D perhaps TRBD2 (5 bases). In germline, CDR1 is SQVTM, CDR2 ANQGSEA. The V end was cut by 1 base, the J end by 3 bases, with 13 bases between. The CDR3 has 14 amino acids. CDR3 sequence: CSVEGSSGYYEQYF. The CDR3 bases are TGCAGCGTTGAAGGGAGCTCGGGGTACTACGAGCAGTACTTC.

This clonotype was observed at least ten times. This chain uses TRBV12-3 or TRBV12-4 with TRBJ1-2; the D is unclear. V lost 1 base and J lost 1, with 7 bases in between. The CDR3 extends over 14 amino acids. CDR3 loop: CASSLVPSNYGYTF. In DNA, the CDR3 is TGTGCCAGCAGTTTAGTGCCGAGTAACTATGGCTACACCTTC.

This clonotype was recorded at least ten times. The rearrangement joins TRBV20-1 to TRBJ1-6; 10 positions match TRBD1. Germline CDR1 DFQATT, CDR2 SNEGSKA (reference sequence). CDR3 length equals 16 residues. After removal of 3 bases from V and 7 bases from J, the junction contained 9 bases not matched to a gene. CDR3 sequence (DNA): TGCAGTGCTAGGTTGTGGGACAGGGGCGCCAATTCACCCCTCCACTTT. Encoded protein: CSARLWDRGANSPLHF.

The chain uses TRBV25-1 and TRBJ1-1, with a possible D match to TRBD1 (5 bases). CDR1 is MGHDK, CDR2 SYGVNS, per germline. This CDR3 has 15 amino acids. V was clipped by 4 bases and J by 2 bases, with 14 bases between them. The DNA of the CDR3 is TGTGCCAGCAGTGCTCCTGGGGCTTTTAACACTGAAGCTTTCTTT. Its protein is CASSAPGAFNTEAFF. Drawing the rest from reference TRBV25-1 and TRBJ1-1, the complete variable domain is EADIYQTPRYLVIGTGKKITLECSQTMGHDKMYWYQQDPGMELHLIHYSYGVNSTEKGDLSSESTVSRIRTEHFPLTLESARPSHTSQYLCASSAPGAFNTEAFFGQGTRLTVV.

This clonotype came up many times. V gene TRBV5-4 combines with J gene TRBJ1-2; no reliable D call. This CDR3 comprises 13 residues. Per the germline V gene, CDR1 is SGHNT and CDR2 is YYREEE (reference sequence). V was cut by 4 bases and J by 8 bases, with 15 bases left in between. CDR3 bases: TGTGCCAGCAGCCCCGGGGAATCGTGGGGCTACACCTTC. Its protein product is CASSPGESWGYTF.

This clonotype was seen repeatedly, ten times or more. The chain joins TRBV6-5 to TRBJ2-5; D remains ambiguous. The CDR3 spans 16 residues. Germline loops: CDR1 MNHEY, CDR2 SVGAGI. The V end was cut by 8 bases, the J end by 1 base, with 20 bases between. The DNA of the CDR3 is TGTGCCAGCTCTCCCGTTGGAGTCTTTCGCCAAGAGACCCAGTACTTC. This gives the protein CASSPVGVFRQETQYF.

V and J are TRBV11-1 and TRBJ2-7; 7 bases match TRBD1. CDR1 is SGHAT, CDR2 FQDESV, per germline (reference sequence). J lost 0 bases, V lost 5 bases, and 7 bases had no gene match. The CDR3 extends over 15 amino acids. CDR3: CASSQGRDSSYEQYF. CDR3 in DNA: TGTGCCAGCAGCCAGGGACGGGACAGCTCCTACGAGCAGTACTTC.

V gene TRBV15 combines with J gene TRBJ2-5; TRBD1 agrees at 7 bases. V dropped 2 bases and J dropped 3; count of bases not matched to a gene: 0. The CDR3 runs to 13 residues. Germline CDR1 LNHNV, CDR2 YYDKDF (reference sequence). CDR3 sequence reads: CATSRTGEETQYF. CDR3 nucleotides: TGTGCCACCAGCAGAACAGGGGAAGAGACCCAGTACTTC.

Written as DNA, the CDR3 is TGTGCCAGTAGTAGCCGGGGGACAGGGTCATCCCAGCATTTT. Its protein is CASSSRGTGSSQHF. The chain couples TRBV19 to TRBJ1-5, with 9 bases that match TRBD1. V gave up 4 bases and J gave up 11 bases; unmatched junction bases: 9. The germline V gene encodes CDR1 LNHDA and CDR2 SQIVND (reference sequence). The CDR3 length is 14 residues.

The chain joins TRBV7-2 to TRBJ1-1; no reliable D call. Trimming shortened V by 3 bases and J by 5 bases, and 22 bases separated the two germline ends. This CDR3 region has 17 residues. The germline CDR1 and CDR2 sequences are SGHTA and FQGNSA. The CDR3 coding sequence is TGTGCCAGCAGCTTCCCCCTCCTTCTTAGGGAGCAGACTGAAGCTTTCTTT. Translating gives CASSFPLLLREQTEAFF.

This CDR3 reads CASSLPAGTGYHEQYF. The CDR3 nucleotides are TGTGCCAGCAGCTTACCAGCCGGGACAGGGTACCACGAGCAGTACTTC. This chain joins TRBV5-6 and TRBJ2-7; 9 bases fit TRBD1. V lost 2 bases and J lost 5; bases outside the gene matches: 11. Germline assignment: CDR1 SGHDT and CDR2 YYEEEE. The CDR3 has 16 amino acids.

The V call is TRBV7-2, the J call TRBJ2-7; 7 bases agree with TRBD1. The CDR3 runs to 16 residues. CDR1 is SGHTA and CDR2 is FQGNSA in the germline V gene. V gave up 7 bases and J gave up 1 base; unmatched junction bases: 13. CDR3: CASTRDSLGISYEQYF. The CDR3 DNA sequence: TGTGCCAGCACCAGGGACAGTCTGGGGATTTCCTACGAGCAGTACTTC.

V and J are TRBV7-6 and TRBJ1-2; 7 positions match TRBD1. CDR1 is SGHVS and CDR2 is FNYEAQ in the germline V gene. With V trimmed by 3 bases and J by 8 bases, 6 bases remained unmatched. The CDR3 consists of 13 residues. The CDR3 loop reads CASSLGRDSGYTF. CDR3 DNA sequence: TGTGCCAGCAGCTTGGGGCGGGACAGCGGCTACACCTTC.

Notes on this clonotype: A much larger clone is a single base away; this may be a read error. The genes are TRBV2 and TRBJ1-4; D is uncertain. V lost 4 bases, J lost 5 bases, and 8 bases lay in between. Germline V gene lookup returns CDR1 SNHLY and CDR2 FYNNEI. The CDR3 runs to 13 residues. The CDR3 DNA sequence: TGTGCCAGCAGTGGGCACGGGAATGAAAAACTGTTTTTT. Amino acids: CASSGHGNEKLFF. The full variable domain, completed using reference TRBV2 and TRBJ1-4, is EPEVTQTPSHQVTQMGQEVILRCVPISNHLYFYWYRQILGQKVEFLVSFYNNEISEKSEIFDDQFSVERPDGSNFTLKIRSTKLEDSAMYFCASSGHGNEKLFFGSGTQLSVL.

This clonotype was counted a few times. This chain links TRBV29-1 with TRBJ2-7, with a weak D call TRBD1 (6 bases). The CDR3 has 11 amino acids. The germline V gene encodes CDR1 SQVTM and CDR2 ANQGSEA. V was clipped by 5 bases and J by 7 bases, with 12 bases between them. In nucleotides, the CDR3 is TGCAGCGTTAGGGACACGGGGGAGCAGTACTTC. Residues: CSVRDTGEQYF.